The rows below give T cell receptor beta chains drawn from one sample of a study of cytotoxic CD8 clonotypes in ibrutinib-treated CLL. Some clones are missing from TCRdb's copy, which holds only in-frame ones; the method was immunoSEQ multiplex PCR. This table has roughly 300,000 clones, approximately 79% appearing once. This sample comprised PBMCs, obtained at disease progression, from a patient treated with ibrutinib. The source is a human donor with chronic lymphocytic leukemia. The CDR3 runs from the conserved cysteine through the conserved F or W. D genes are given only for firm matches. The size field is filled for only some rows; it gives once, few, many or a size class.

NA	TRBV7-9	TRBJ2-3	NA	TGTGCCAGCAGCCCTGCAGGGAAGGATACGCAGTATTTT	CASSPAGKDTQYF
NA	TRBV4-1	TRBJ2-7	NA	TGCGCCAGCAGCTTCGTGGGCTCCGAGCAGTACTTC	CASSFVGSEQYF
NA	TRBV6-6	TRBJ1-2	NA	TGTGCCAGCAGTTACCGGGGGCTTAACTATGGCTACACCTTC	CASSYRGLNYGYTF
NA	TRBV28	TRBJ2-7	TRBD1	TGTGCCAGCAGTTCGGGGGACAGGGGGAACGAGCAGTACTTC	CASSSGDRGNEQYF
NA	TRBV15	TRBJ1-2	NA	TGTGCCACCAGCAGAGATCACGGGAGGGCCGTTGGGTATAATGGCTACACCTTC	CATSRDHGRAVGYNGYTF
NA	TRBV4-1	TRBJ1-6	TRBD1	TGCGCCAGCAGTTTACAGGGGGCAGGATCACCCCTCCACTTT	CASSLQGAGSPLHF
once	TRBV6-1	TRBJ1-1	NA	TGTGCCAGCAGTGAGATGGTGGACACTGAAGCTTTCTTT	CASSEMVDTEAFF
NA	TRBV28	TRBJ1-5	NA	TGTGCCAGCAGTTTTAGCAGCAATCAGCCCCAGCATTTT	CASSFSSNQPQHF
NA	TRBV5-1	TRBJ2-1	TRBD2	TGCGCCAGCAGCTCAAGCGGGGGGGCCACCTACAATGAGCAGTTCTTC	CASSSSGGATYNEQFF
NA	TRBV11-3	TRBJ2-1	TRBD1	TGTGCCAGCAGCTCCGGGACAGGGACCTACAATGAGCAGTTCTTC	CASSSGTGTYNEQFF
NA	TRBV19	TRBJ2-3	NA	TGTGCCAGTGGAGACAGGCGATACACAGATACGCAGTATTTT	CASGDRRYTDTQYF
NA	TRBV5-1	TRBJ2-7	TRBD1	TGCGCCAGCAGCTTCGGGGACAGGTGGTACTACGAGCAGTACTTC	CASSFGDRWYYEQYF
NA	TRBV7-2	TRBJ1-1	NA	TGTGCCAGCAGCCCAGAGACAGTGTACACTGAAGCTTTCTTT	CASSPETVYTEAFF
NA	TRBV19	TRBJ2-1	NA	TGTGCCAGTAACGGCCCAGGGTTAGTGGGCAATGAGCAGTTCTTC	CASNGPGLVGNEQFF
NA	TRBV6-1	TRBJ2-2	TRBD1	TGTGCCAGCAGTGAAAGGGGCAGGGGGCTTACCGGGGAGCTGTTTTTT	CASSERGRGLTGELFF
NA	TRBV20-1	TRBJ2-7	NA	TGCAGTGCTAGGGTCTCACGCGAGCAGTACTTC	CSARVSREQYF
NA	TRBV18	TRBJ2-7	TRBD1	TGTGCCAGCTCACCAGGGCTAGGCGGGACAGGGGTGCGCGAGCAGTACTTC	CASSPGLGGTGVREQYF
NA	TRBV4-2	TRBJ2-1	TRBD2	TGTGCCAGCAGCCAAGCTGTTCTAGCGGGTCCCAATGAGCAGTTCTTC	CASSQAVLAGPNEQFF
once	TRBV7-9	TRBJ1-3	NA	TGTGCCAGCAGCTTAGCAAGGAACACCATATATTTT	CASSLARNTIYF
NA	TRBV27	TRBJ2-2	NA	TGTGCCAGCACTCCCGGGCCGGGGAACACCGGGGAGCTGTTTTTT	CASTPGPGNTGELFF
NA	TRBV5-4	TRBJ1-2	TRBD1	TGTGCCAGCACCAATGCGGGCACAGGGGGTAACTATGGCTACACCTTC	CASTNAGTGGNYGYTF
NA	TRBV10-3	TRBJ1-2	TRBD1	TGTGCCATCAGTGGACAGGGCGACTATGGCTACACCTTC	CAISGQGDYGYTF
NA	TRBV5-4	TRBJ1-2	NA	TGTGCCAGCAGCTGGGATACAGGGATGATCTATGGCTACACCTTC	CASSWDTGMIYGYTF
NA	TRBV9	TRBJ2-7	TRBD2	TGTGCCAGCAGCAATCGGGGCGGGAGAGACGAGCAGTACTTC	CASSNRGGRDEQYF
NA	TRBV2	TRBJ1-2	NA	TGTGCCAGCAGTGATGGCGAAGGGCGAAACTATGGCTACACCTTC	CASSDGEGRNYGYTF
NA	TRBV9	TRBJ2-7	NA	TGTGCCAGCAGCGTAGGGGCCGGGACCTCAATGGGGCAGTACTTC	CASSVGAGTSMGQYF
NA	TRBV5-1	TRBJ2-2	NA	TGCGCCAGCAGCTTGTCGGCGGAGACGAACACCGGGGAGCTGTTTTTT	CASSLSAETNTGELFF
NA	TRBV30	TRBJ2-5	TRBD1	TGTGCCTGGAGTGGGGACAGAGGTAGGAAGACCCAGTACTTC	CAWSGDRGRKTQYF
NA	TRBV2	TRBJ2-5	TRBD2	TGTGCCAGCAGTCCTTGGAGCAGCGGGAGGGCCCCGGGGGAGACCCAGTACTTC	CASSPWSSGRAPGETQYF
NA	TRBV25-1	TRBJ2-6	TRBD2	TGTGCCAGCAGTGAATCCGGGGGGATTGGGGCCAACGTCCTGACTTTC	CASSESGGIGANVLTF
NA	TRBV5-1	TRBJ2-5	NA	TGCGCCAGCAGCTTATATCAGGGATGGGGAGAGACCCAGTACTTC	CASSLYQGWGETQYF
NA	TRBV27	TRBJ1-2	NA	TGTGCCAGCAGCTACGGACGCAGGCATGGCTACACCTTC	CASSYGRRHGYTF
NA	TRBV11-2	TRBJ1-3	TRBD1	TGTGCCAGCAGCGCCAACAGGGGGTTGGTGTCTGGAAACACCATATATTTT	CASSANRGLVSGNTIYF
NA	TRBV27	TRBJ2-7	TRBD1	TGTGCCAGCAGTCCACTTGGACAGGGCTACGAGCAGTACTTC	CASSPLGQGYEQYF
NA	TRBV4-3	TRBJ2-2	NA	TGCGCCAGCAGCCCACTAAACCCGGGGGTCGGGTTCACCGGGGAGCTGTTTTTT	CASSPLNPGVGFTGELFF
few	TRBV7-9	TRBJ2-7	TRBD1	TGTGCCAGCAGCTCTCCCGGGACAGGGTCCTACGAGCAGTACTTC	CASSSPGTGSYEQYF
NA	TRBV2	TRBJ2-7	TRBD1	TGTGCCAGCCGGCCGGGACAGGGGTCCTACGAGCAGTACTTC	CASRPGQGSYEQYF
NA	TRBV13	TRBJ2-1	TRBD2	TGTGCCAGCAGCGCCCAGACTAGCCTAGTCTCGGCCTCCTACAATGAGCAGTTCTTC	CASSAQTSLVSASYNEQFF
NA	TRBV5-1	TRBJ2-4	TRBD1	TGCGCCAGCAGGGACGACAGGGCGTCAACCTCAGCCAAAAACATTCAGTACTTC	CASRDDRASTSAKNIQYF
NA	TRBV29-1	TRBJ2-5	NA	TGCAGCGCTACTGGAGAGACCCAGTACTTC	CSATGETQYF
NA	TRBV11-3	TRBJ2-3	NA	TGTGCCAGCAGCTTAGGCCAGACTCCCTTTGGCACAGATACGCAGTATTTT	CASSLGQTPFGTDTQYF
NA	TRBV28	TRBJ2-1	NA	TGTGCCAGCAGAATCAGGGTTTTATCTGATGAGCAGTTCTTC	CASRIRVLSDEQFF
NA	TRBV29-1	TRBJ2-7	NA	TGCAGCGTTTCCGAATACGAGCAGTACTTC	CSVSEYEQYF
few	TRBV28	TRBJ2-3	NA	TGTGCCAGCAGATCACAGGGGGCATGGCTAGCGGGAGCCCATACGCAGTATTTT	CASRSQGAWLAGAHTQYF
NA	TRBV13	TRBJ1-2	NA	TGTGCCAGCAGCCTCCTGGACTCTAACTATGGCTACACCTTC	CASSLLDSNYGYTF
NA	TRBV11-2	TRBJ2-3	TRBD1	TGTGCCAGCAGCTTATCACAGGGGGCTTTCACAGATACGCAGTATTTT	CASSLSQGAFTDTQYF
NA	TRBV6-5	TRBJ1-2	NA	TGTGCCAGCAGTTACTCGTATCCCAGTGGAGGCTACACCTTC	CASSYSYPSGGYTF